These 16 T cell receptor beta chains came from one sample sequenced in a study of naive and memory T cell subsets. Whole-study findings and limits: Possibly reflecting memory cells re-expressing CD45RA, a few larger clonotypes occurred in naive repertoires, especially CD8.

An equimolar mix of two oligonucleotides served as the beta constant-region primer for TRBC1 and TRBC2. Four rounds of PCR amplified the ligated cDNA using nested alpha and beta constant-region primers plus SP2. TCRdb re-called the UMI-ligation and nested PCR reads through MiXCR, storing one row per CDR3 protein. The top ten hold 0.13% of the sample, which has around 83,000 distinct CDR3 sequences, 11% seen once. For these receptors, no antigen is known. The material sequenced was naive CD4+ T cells from blood. These receptors originate from a human donor in good health.

This clonotype was observed a few times. The CDR3 DNA sequence: TGTGCCAGCAGCTTAGCGCTGGGAGGGGTGAACACCGGGGAGCTGTTTTTT. It is translated as CASSLALGGVNTGELFF. The chain links TRBV7-2 to TRBJ2-2; TRBD2 matches 7 bases. V lost 0 bases to trimming and J lost 1 base; unmatched junction nucleotides: 5. The CDR3 is made up of 17 amino acids. Germline values: CDR1 SGHTA, CDR2 FQGNSA.

This clonotype was seen a few times. The chain couples TRBV27 to TRBJ1-5; D gene uncertain. The CDR3 has 14 residues. Trimming left V 4 bases short and J 1 base short, with 8 bases between. Germline V gene sequence: CDR1 MNHEY, CDR2 SMNVEV (reference sequence). The CDR3 nucleotides are TGTGCCAGCAGTTCTTACACCAGCAATCAGCCCCAGCATTTT. It encodes CASSSYTSNQPQHF.

This clonotype has a count of ten or more. CDR3 DNA: TGCGCCAGCAGCCAAGAGCCTAGACTCACAGATACGCAGTATTTT. This gives the protein CASSQEPRLTDTQYF. This rearrangement joins TRBV4-3 to TRBJ2-3; D gene uncertain. Germline lookup yields CDR1 LGHNA and CDR2 YSLEER. Trimming removed 0 bases at V and 2 bases at J, with 9 bases between. The CDR3 is 15 residues long.

This clonotype was seen a few times. V and J are TRBV7-9 and TRBJ1-1, with 9 bases fitting TRBD1. Losses at the gene ends were 4 bases for V and 5 bases for J; bases not matched to a gene: 5. CDR1 is SEHNR, CDR2 FQNEAQ, per germline (reference sequence). CDR3 length: 14 amino acids. CDR3 coding DNA: TGTGCCAGCAGCTCACAGGGGGCATGGACTGAAGCTTTCTTT. Its protein product is CASSSQGAWTEAFF.

This clonotype was seen at least ten times. The V and J genes are TRBV19 and TRBJ1-3; D unclear. The CDR3 totals 16 residues. CDR1 and CDR2 from the germline V gene are LNHDA and SQIVND (reference sequence). V lost 3 bases, J lost 2 bases, and 14 bases lay in between. Here the CDR3 DNA reads TGTGCCAGTAGTATGGGAACGAACAAGGCTGGAAACACCATATATTTT. Translation: CASSMGTNKAGNTIYF.

This clonotype was seen at least ten times. The CDR3 spells CASSPRDRETQYF. The CDR3 nucleotides are TGTGCCAGCTCACCACGGGACAGGGAGACCCAGTACTTC. The V gene is TRBV18, the J gene TRBJ2-5, with TRBD1 matching over 8 bases. This CDR3 spans 13 amino acids. Trimming cost V 1 base and J 5 bases; bases outside gene matches: 0. Germline V gene lookup returns CDR1 KGHSH and CDR2 LQKENI.

This clonotype was counted only a few times. The V and J genes are TRBV29-1 and TRBJ2-5; D might be TRBD1 (5 bases). Germline CDR1 is SQVTM and CDR2 is ANQGSEA. Trimming removed 5 bases from V and 5 bases from J, with 15 bases in between. The length of the CDR3 is 13 residues. As DNA, the CDR3 is TGCAGCGTTTCACAGGTGGTCGGGGAGACCCAGTACTTC. Translated: CSVSQVVGETQYF.

The table lists this clonotype with a few counts. This chain connects TRBV14 to TRBJ2-2; 13 bases agree with TRBD2. This CDR3 contains 17 residues. V gave up 0 bases and J gave up 7 bases; unmatched junction bases: 5. Germline V gene sequence: CDR1 SGHDN, CDR2 FVKESK. CDR3 amino acids: CASSQDGGLAGIGELFF. The DNA for the CDR3 is TGTGCCAGCAGCCAAGACGGGGGACTAGCGGGAATCGGGGAGCTGTTTTTT.

This clonotype was picked up many times. This chain links TRBV3-1 with TRBJ2-1; 8 bases fit TRBD2. Germline V lookup: CDR1 LGHDT, CDR2 YNNKEL (reference sequence). The CDR3 spans 15 residues. V was pared by 4 bases and J by 4 bases, with 6 bases of the junction left unmatched. The CDR3 coding sequence is TGTGCCAGCAGCCCGTCGGGGGGGTTATACAATGAGCAGTTCTTC. Its translation is CASSPSGGLYNEQFF.

The chain links TRBV18 to TRBJ2-5; D might be TRBD2 (6 bases). The length of the CDR3 is 14 residues. The germline CDR1 and CDR2 sequences are KGHSH and LQKENI. V gave up 4 bases and J gave up 5 bases, with 14 bases separating them. Written as DNA, the CDR3 is TGTGCCAGCTCACACGGAGGGATCGGGGAGACCCAGTACTTC. Its translation is CASSHGGIGETQYF.

Points on this clonotype: At one of its ends the junction is not consistent with the germline gene, which may arise from a read error. V and J are TRBV5-8 and TRBJ1-1; no clear D. From germline, CDR1 is SGHTS and CDR2 YDEGEE. The CDR3 contains 13 residues. CDR3: CASSLTMNTEALF. The DNA for the CDR3 is TGTGCCAGCAGCTTGACGATGAACACTGAAGCTCTCTTT.

At least ten counts were recorded for this clonotype. This chain connects TRBV11-3 to TRBJ2-3; the D is unclear. Germline V lookup: CDR1 SGHNT, CDR2 YENEEA. There are 14 residues in the CDR3. Trimming cost V 2 bases and J 0 bases, with 6 bases left between them. The CDR3 DNA reads as TGTGCCAGCAGCTTAAAGACTAGCACAGATACGCAGTATTTT. It yields the protein CASSLKTSTDTQYF.

A note on this clonotype: Mismatch with germline at one junction end may stem from a read error. This chain joins TRBV6-6 and TRBJ2-2; TRBD1 matches at 7 bases. Germline assignment: CDR1 MNHNY and CDR2 SVGAGI (reference sequence). The CDR3 sequence is 13 residues long. Here the CDR3 DNA reads TGTGCCAGCGTTAGGGACAGCACCGAGGAGCTGTTTTTT. The encoded protein is CASVRDSTEELFF.

CDR3 in amino acids: CASRRTGTSGANVLTF. The CDR3 region has the DNA TGTGCCAGTCGACGGACGGGAACCTCTGGGGCCAACGTCCTGACTTTC. The rearrangement uses TRBV6-2 or TRBV6-3 and TRBJ2-6, with a weak D call TRBD2 (5 bases). The CDR3 loop spans 16 amino acids. Trimming stripped 9 bases from V and 0 bases from J, with 15 bases between. CDR1 is MNHEY, CDR2 SVGEGT, per germline.

This sequence joins TRBV14 and TRBJ2-3, with TRBD2 identical over 11 bases. V lost 3 bases and J lost 1; bases outside the gene matches: 3. This CDR3 region has 16 residues. The germline V gene encodes CDR1 SGHDN and CDR2 FVKESK. The CDR3 DNA sequence: TGTGCCAGCAGCCATCCGGGACTAGCGGGCACAGATACGCAGTATTTT. Residues: CASSHPGLAGTDTQYF. The variable domain in full, completed from reference TRBV14 and TRBJ2-3, reads EAGVTQFPSHSVIEKGQTVTLRCDPISGHDNLYWYRRVMGKEIKFLLHFVKESKQDESGMPNNRFLAERTGGTYSTLKVQPAELEDSGVYFCASSHPGLAGTDTQYFGPGTRLTVL.

This rearrangement joins TRBV14 to TRBJ2-6, with 7 bases matching TRBD1. This CDR3 has 18 residues. Germline CDR1 and CDR2: SGHDN and FVKESK. V lost 3 bases to trimming and J lost 0 bases; unmatched junction nucleotides: 8. For the CDR3, the DNA is TGTGCCAGCAGCCAGAGACAGGGATCCAGCTCTGGGGCCAACGTCCTGACTTTC. Translated: CASSQRQGSSSGANVLTF.